This T cell receptor beta chain was sequenced for a study of blood T cells in healthy people across ages. Next came a second PCR, run for roughly 7 to 12 cycles, which used a sample-barcoded 5' primer along with a J-beta primer mix. TCRdb used MiXCR to reprocess the 5' RACE reads, holding one entry per CDR3 protein. Of approximately 800,000 distinct CDR3 sequences listed, approximately 65% are singletons. This clonotype was picked up a small number of times. V lost 5 bases and J 3 bases, leaving 1 base between the germline ends. Germline V gene lookup returns CDR1 MNHEY and CDR2 SVGAGI. CDR3 length: 11 amino acids.

The chain combines TRBV6-5 with TRBJ2-2; D not resolved. Input material: blood. This sequence originates from a man aged 25 to 45 in good health. The CDR3 region is CASSDTGELFF. Here the CDR3 DNA reads TGTGCCAGCAGTGACACCGGGGAGCTGTTTTTT.